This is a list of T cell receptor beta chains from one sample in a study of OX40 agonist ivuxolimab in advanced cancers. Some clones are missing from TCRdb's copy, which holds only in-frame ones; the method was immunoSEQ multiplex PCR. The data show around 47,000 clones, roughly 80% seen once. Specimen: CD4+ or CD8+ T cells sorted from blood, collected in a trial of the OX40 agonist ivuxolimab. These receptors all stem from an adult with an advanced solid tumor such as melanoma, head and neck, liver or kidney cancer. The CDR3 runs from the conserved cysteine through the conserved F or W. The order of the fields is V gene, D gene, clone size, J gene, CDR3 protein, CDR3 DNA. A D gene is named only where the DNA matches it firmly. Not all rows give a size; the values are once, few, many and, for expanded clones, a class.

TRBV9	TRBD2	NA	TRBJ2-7	CASSAGLATLGYEQYF	TGTGCCAGCAGCGCTGGACTAGCGACACTCGGGTACGAGCAGTACTTC
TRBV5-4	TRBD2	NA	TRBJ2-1	CASSPTAGTSLNEQFF	TGTGCCAGCAGCCCTACAGCCGGGACTAGCCTCAATGAGCAGTTCTTC
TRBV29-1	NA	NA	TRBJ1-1	CSVGDQMNTEAFF	TGCAGCGTTGGGGACCAGATGAACACTGAAGCTTTCTTT
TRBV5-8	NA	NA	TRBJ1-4	CASSKDSQREKLFF	TGTGCCAGCAGCAAGGACAGCCAACGGGAAAAACTGTTTTTT
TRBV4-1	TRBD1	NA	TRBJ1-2	CASSVRDSYGYTF	TGCGCCAGCAGCGTCCGGGACAGCTATGGCTACACCTTC
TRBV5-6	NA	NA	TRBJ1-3	CASSPGVFGNTIYF	TGTGCCAGCAGCCCAGGGGTTTTTGGAAACACCATATATTTT
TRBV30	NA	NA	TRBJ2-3	CAWSMGGDTDTQYF	TGTGCCTGGAGTATGGGGGGTGACACAGATACGCAGTATTTT
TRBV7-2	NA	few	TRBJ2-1	CASTLPWTGEQFF	TGTGCCAGCACCCTGCCATGGACCGGTGAGCAGTTCTTC
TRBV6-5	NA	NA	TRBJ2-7	CASSRAYEQYF	TGTGCCAGCTCCCGCGCCTACGAGCAGTACTTC
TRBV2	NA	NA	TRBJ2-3	CASSEAGRDGTQYF	TGTGCCAGCAGTGAAGCGGGTAGGGACGGTACGCAGTATTTT
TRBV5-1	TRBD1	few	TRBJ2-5	CASSFYRGKETQYF	TGCGCCAGCAGCTTTTACAGGGGGAAAGAGACCCAGTACTTC
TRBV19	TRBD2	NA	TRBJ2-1	CASLAGESYNEQFF	TGTGCCAGTTTAGCGGGAGAATCCTACAATGAGCAGTTCTTC
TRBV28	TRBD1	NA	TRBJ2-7	CASSLLTGGTEQYF	TGTGCCAGCAGTTTACTGACAGGGGGGACGGAGCAGTACTTC
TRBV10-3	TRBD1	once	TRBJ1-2	CAISETYRGDGYTF	TGTGCCATCAGTGAGACCTACAGGGGAGATGGCTACACCTTC
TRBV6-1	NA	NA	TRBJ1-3	CATWTASSGNTIYF	TGTGCCACCTGGACAGCCTCCTCTGGAAACACCATATATTTT
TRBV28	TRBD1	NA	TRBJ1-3	CASSLRGPSGNTIYF	TGTGCCAGCAGTTTAAGGGGGCCCTCTGGAAACACCATATATTTT
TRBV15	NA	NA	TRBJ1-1	CATSRDPGRRNTEAFF	TGTGCCACCAGCAGAGATCCTGGGCGGAGGAACACTGAAGCTTTCTTT
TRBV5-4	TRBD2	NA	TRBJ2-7	CASSIAGGRSREQYF	TGTGCCAGCAGCATTGCGGGGGGGCGGTCGAGAGAGCAGTACTTC
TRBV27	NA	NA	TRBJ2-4	CASSLSFNPGYIQYF	TGTGCCAGCAGTTTATCATTTAACCCAGGGTACATTCAGTACTTC
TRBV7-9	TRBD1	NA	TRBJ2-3	CASSWDRGTRLDTQYF	TGTGCCAGCAGCTGGGACAGGGGAACAAGACTAGATACGCAGTATTTT
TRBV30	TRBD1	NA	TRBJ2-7	CACAGQGNYEQYF	TGTGCCTGCGCCGGACAGGGTAACTACGAGCAGTACTTC